This T cell receptor (beta chain) was captured by sequencing in a study of blood T cell repertoires in COVID-19. Background on the study: Collection of acute and convalescent COVID-19 samples took place in the United States, Italy and Spain. T cells, B-cell-depleted T cells, or PBMCs provided the cDNA or gDNA that served as material.

V shed 10 bases and J 6 bases; nucleotides not matched to a gene: 7. Per germline, CDR1 PRHDT and CDR2 FYEKMQ (reference sequence). The CDR3 sequence is 13 residues long. Under the authors' procedure: The assay estimated nucleated cells by amplifying reference gene primers. Using immunoSEQ multiplex PCR, the repertoire was profiled, and TCRdb retains in-frame clones only, with some absent. V and J calls and clone size come straight from that table; D and trimming were deduced from the DNA. The sample yields about 50,000 clones, more than 85% seen once. The clonotype comes from a human donor with active COVID-19. The donor label of this sample is uncertain. This chain links TRBV13 with TRBJ2-2, with 8 positions matching TRBD2. The sequenced material came from peripheral blood. This CDR3 is CATTGGQAGELFF. As DNA, the CDR3 is TGTGCCACCACGGGAGGGCAAGCCGGGGAGCTGTTTTTT. Full variable domain (missing parts from reference TRBV13 and TRBJ2-2): AAGVIQSPRHLIKEKRETATLKCYPIPRHDTVYWYQQGPGQDPQFLISFYEKMQSDKGSIPDRFSAQQFSDYHSELNMSSLELGDSALYFCATTGGQAGELFFGEGSRLTVL.